The 19 T cell receptor beta chains presented below share a single source sample, sequenced in a study of T-cell memory formation after mild COVID-19. A single record per CDR3 protein comes from TCRdb applying MiXCR to the 5' RACE reads. The sample records 150,000 to 200,000 distinct CDR3 sequences, more than 9% being singletons. Sequences were obtained from PBMCs or a T cell subset sorted from them (not recorded which). These receptors originate from a man aged 18 to 30 who had mild COVID-19 (a few samples of this study predate the infection). Cell type and time point are not known.

This clonotype was counted only a few times. Compared with germline, one end of the junction differs, possibly owing to a read error. DNA for the CDR3: TGTGCCAGCAGGTTAGGCAGGGTTCACACCGGGGAGCTGTTTTTT. Encoded protein: CASRLGRVHTGELFF. The chain is built from TRBV7-8 and TRBJ2-2; D is perhaps TRBD1 (5 bases). Germline CDR1 reads SGHVS; CDR2 reads FQNEAQ. The CDR3 is made up of 15 amino acids.

This clonotype was seen a few times. The chain carries TRBV20-1 and TRBJ1-1, with 7 positions matching TRBD1. CDR1 DFQATT and CDR2 SNEGSKA come from the germline V gene (reference sequence). This CDR3 comprises 15 residues. Losses at the gene ends were 0 bases for V and 0 bases for J; bases not matched to a gene: 4. In DNA, the CDR3 is TGCAGTGCTAGAGATGGGGGACAGCTGAACACTGAAGCTTTCTTT. Protein product: CSARDGGQLNTEAFF.

At least ten counts were recorded for this clonotype. The rearrangement joins TRBV6-2 or TRBV6-3 to TRBJ1-5; D is possibly TRBD1 (6 bases). The CDR3 spans 13 residues. Per the germline V gene, CDR1 is MNHEY and CDR2 is SVGEGT. Trimming left V 4 bases short and J 5 bases short, with 9 bases between. The CDR3 reads CASSWTDHQPQHF. As DNA, the CDR3 is TGTGCCAGCAGTTGGACAGACCATCAGCCCCAGCATTTT.

The V and J genes are TRBV3-1 and TRBJ2-7, with 7 nucleotides matching TRBD1. Trimming at V came to 1 base and at J to 5 bases, leaving 2 bases not matched to a gene. The CDR3 is 13 amino acids. Germline assignment: CDR1 LGHDT and CDR2 YNNKEL (reference sequence). CDR3 DNA: TGTGCCAGCAGCCAAGCCCAGGGGGACGAGCAGTACTTC. Residues: CASSQAQGDEQYF.

In regard to this clonotype: The junction and the germline gene differ at one end; a read error may be behind it. The V gene is TRBV3-1, the J gene TRBJ2-1, with 8 positions matching TRBD1. The length of the CDR3 is 12 residues. Germline V gene sequence: CDR1 LGHDT, CDR2 YNNKEL (reference sequence). The CDR3 is CASSLETGDLVF. The DNA of the CDR3 is TGTGCCAGCAGCCTCGAGACAGGGGACCTTGTCTTC.

With respect to this clonotype: A much larger clone sits a single nucleotide away, making a read error possible. V is TRBV6-2 or TRBV6-3 and J is TRBJ2-7; D gene ambiguous. CDR1 and CDR2 (germline): MNHEY, SVGEGT. Between the trimmed V and J ends, which lost 9 bases and 7 bases, there was a span of 10 bases. The CDR3 spans 10 residues. The CDR3 DNA follows: TGTGCCAGAAGCCGCCAGGAGCAGTACGTC. It encodes CARSRQEQYV.

The genes are TRBV24-1 and TRBJ2-1, with D possibly matching TRBD2 (5 bases). V lost 8 bases, J lost 0 bases, and 7 bases lay in between. In germline, CDR1 is KGHDR, CDR2 SFDVKD. This CDR3 contains 13 residues. CDR3 nucleotide sequence: TGTGCCACCACGGGGAGCTCCTACAATGAGCAGTTCTTC. Residues: CATTGSSYNEQFF.

This clonotype was counted once. This chain links TRBV6-2 or TRBV6-3 with TRBJ1-1, with D possibly matching TRBD1 (5 bases). V lost 5 bases and J lost 0, with 7 bases in between. CDR3 length: 13 amino acids. The germline gives CDR1 MNHEY, CDR2 SVGEGT. CDR3 coding DNA: TGTGCCAGCAGTGGGACGGTGAACACTGAAGCTTTCTTT. Translation: CASSGTVNTEAFF.

Many counts were recorded for this clonotype. The DNA for the CDR3 is TGTGCCAGCAGCTTAGGGAGAGAGACCCAGTACTTC. It yields the protein CASSLGRETQYF. The chain uses TRBV7-2 and TRBJ2-5; D is unclear. Trimming cost V 1 base and J 4 bases, with 4 bases left between them. The CDR3 totals 12 residues. CDR1 SGHTA and CDR2 FQGNSA come from the germline V gene. Based on the CDR3 plus reference TRBV7-2 and TRBJ2-5, the full variable domain is GAGVSQSPSNKVTEKGKDVELRCDPISGHTALYWYRQSLGQGLEFLIYFQGNSAPDKSGLPSDRFSAERTGGSVSTLTIQRTQQEDSAVYLCASSLGRETQYFGPGTRLLVL.

The rearrangement joins TRBV12-3 or TRBV12-4 to TRBJ1-2, with 7 bases aligning to TRBD1. Germline trimming cut 6 bases from V and 8 bases from J; bases unmatched to any gene: 15. The CDR3 spans 15 residues. For the CDR3, the DNA is TGTGCCAGCAGACCGCTATGGGACAGCACTCAGGGCTACACCTTC. Its translation: CASRPLWDSTQGYTF.

The rearrangement joins TRBV27 to TRBJ2-1; D might be TRBD2 (5 bases). The germline V gene has CDR1 MNHEY and CDR2 SMNVEV (reference sequence). Trimming shortened V by 6 bases and J by 5 bases, and 17 bases separated the two germline ends. CDR3 length: 15 amino acids. Here the CDR3 DNA reads TGTGCCAGCAGGCATACCCGGGATCCCAACAATGAGCAGTTCTTC. Amino acids: CASRHTRDPNNEQFF.

This clonotype was detected only a few times. The chain links TRBV7-2 to TRBJ1-2; D unclear. Trimming removed 4 bases from V and 4 bases from J, with 7 bases in between. Germline lookup yields CDR1 SGHTA and CDR2 FQGNSA. The CDR3 is 12 amino acids. CDR3 loop: CASSSVAYGYTF. The CDR3 DNA sequence: TGTGCCAGCAGCTCCGTAGCCTATGGCTACACCTTC.

The chain carries TRBV9 and TRBJ2-1; TRBD2 agrees at 7 bases. Trimming cost V 3 bases and J 0 bases; bases outside gene matches: 3. In germline, CDR1 is SGDLS, CDR2 YYNGEE. The CDR3 runs to 15 residues. CDR3 protein: CASSGAGSSYNEQFF. In DNA, the CDR3 is TGTGCCAGCAGCGGAGCGGGGAGCTCCTACAATGAGCAGTTCTTC.

This clonotype has ten or more counts. The chain combines TRBV4-3 with TRBJ2-3; 8 bases line up with TRBD2. V was pared by 2 bases and J by 5 bases, with 0 bases of the junction left unmatched. Germline values: CDR1 LGHNA, CDR2 YSLEER. There are 13 residues in the CDR3. In nucleotides, the CDR3 is TGCGCCAGCAGCCAAACTAGCGGAGATACGCAGTATTTT. This codes for CASSQTSGDTQYF.

This clonotype has only a few counts. V gene TRBV4-3 combines with J gene TRBJ2-3; 9 bases are shared with TRBD2. The length of the CDR3 is 19 residues. V lost 2 bases, J lost 1 base, and 13 bases stayed unmatched. CDR1 LGHNA and CDR2 YSLEER come from the germline V gene. CDR3 nucleotide sequence: TGCGCCAGCAGCCAATGGTCCGCCCAGGCTAGCGGGGGCACAGATACGCAGTATTTT. This sequence encodes CASSQWSAQASGGTDTQYF.

This clonotype came up a few times. The chain carries TRBV20-1 and TRBJ2-7, with TRBD1 matching 7 bases. V shed 8 bases, J shed 4 bases, and the junction held 11 bases outside the gene matches. Germline V gives CDR1 DFQATT, CDR2 SNEGSKA (reference sequence). The CDR3 has 13 amino acids. The CDR3 region is CSPERDRVYEQYV. CDR3 nucleotide sequence: TGCAGTCCAGAGCGTGACAGGGTTTACGAGCAGTACGTC.

The rearrangement uses TRBV5-1 and TRBJ2-3; tentatively, D is TRBD2 (5 bases). The CDR3 spans 14 residues. With 4 bases removed from V and 10 bases from J, the gap between germline ends came to 19 bases. Germline CDR1 and CDR2: SGHRS and YFSETQ. Here the CDR3 DNA reads TGCGCCAGCAGCGACTTACTAGGGCACGGATCGCAGTATTTT. As protein: CASSDLLGHGSQYF.

There are a few counts of this clonotype. J is TRBJ1-6 and V is TRBV27, with D unresolved. CDR3 size: 16 residues. Per the germline V gene, CDR1 is MNHEY and CDR2 is SMNVEV (reference sequence). Trimming pared 5 bases from V and 3 bases from J, leaving 14 bases between. The CDR3 DNA sequence: TGTGCCAGCAGTGATGATTATGGGGACTATAATTCACCCCTCCACTTT. Amino acid sequence: CASSDDYGDYNSPLHF.

The J gene is TRBJ2-5, the V gene TRBV20-1; 15 nucleotides align to TRBD2. In germline, CDR1 is DFQATT, CDR2 SNEGSKA (reference sequence). This CDR3 contains 12 residues. J gave up 12 bases and V 6 bases, and 5 bases lay outside the gene matches. In DNA, the CDR3 is TGCAGTGCGGGGACTAGCGGGGGGACAAAGTACTTC. Its translation is CSAGTSGGTKYF.